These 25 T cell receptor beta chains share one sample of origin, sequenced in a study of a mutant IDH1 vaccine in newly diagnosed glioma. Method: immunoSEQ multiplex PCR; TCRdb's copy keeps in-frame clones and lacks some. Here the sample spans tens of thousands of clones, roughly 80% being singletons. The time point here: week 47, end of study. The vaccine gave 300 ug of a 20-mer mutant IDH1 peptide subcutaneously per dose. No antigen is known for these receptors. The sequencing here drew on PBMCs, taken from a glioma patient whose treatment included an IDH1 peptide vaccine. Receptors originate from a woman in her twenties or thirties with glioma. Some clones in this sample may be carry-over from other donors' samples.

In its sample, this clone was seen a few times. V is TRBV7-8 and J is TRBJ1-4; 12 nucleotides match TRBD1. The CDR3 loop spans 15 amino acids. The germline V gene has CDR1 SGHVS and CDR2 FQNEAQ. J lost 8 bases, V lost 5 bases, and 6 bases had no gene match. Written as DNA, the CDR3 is TGTGCCAGCAGCCCCGGGACAGGGGGCGAGGAAAAACTGTTTTTT. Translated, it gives CASSPGTGGEEKLFF.

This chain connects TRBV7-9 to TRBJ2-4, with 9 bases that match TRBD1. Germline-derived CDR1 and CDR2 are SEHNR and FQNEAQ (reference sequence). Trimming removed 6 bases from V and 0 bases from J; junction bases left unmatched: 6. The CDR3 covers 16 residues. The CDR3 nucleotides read TGTGCCAGCAGTACTAGACAGGGGGTAGCCAAAAACATTCAGTACTTC. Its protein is CASSTRQGVAKNIQYF.

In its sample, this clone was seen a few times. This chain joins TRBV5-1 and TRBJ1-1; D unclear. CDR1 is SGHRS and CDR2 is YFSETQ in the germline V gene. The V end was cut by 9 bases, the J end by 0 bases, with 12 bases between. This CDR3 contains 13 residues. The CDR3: CATRVDLNTEAFF. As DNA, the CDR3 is TGCGCCACCCGAGTGGACCTGAACACTGAAGCTTTCTTT. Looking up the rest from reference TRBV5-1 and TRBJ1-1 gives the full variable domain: KAGVTQTPRYLIKTRGQQVTLSCSPISGHRSVSWYQQTPGQGLQFLFEYFSETQRNKGNFPGRFSGRQFSNSRSEMNVSTLELGDSALYLCATRVDLNTEAFFGQGTRLTVV.

The DNA of the CDR3 is TGTGCCAGCACCGGGACAGGGGCTGACGTGGGTGAGACCCAGTACTTC. This codes for CASTGTGADVGETQYF. The chain has TRBV19 and TRBJ2-5; 10 bases agree with TRBD1. V lost 9 bases to trimming and J lost 5 bases; unmatched junction nucleotides: 15. The CDR3 contains 16 residues. The germline V gene has CDR1 LNHDA and CDR2 SQIVND (reference sequence).

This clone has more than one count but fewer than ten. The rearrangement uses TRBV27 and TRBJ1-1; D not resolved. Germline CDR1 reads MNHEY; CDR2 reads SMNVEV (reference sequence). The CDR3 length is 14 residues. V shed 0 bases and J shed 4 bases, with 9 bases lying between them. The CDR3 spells CASSLSAGSTEAFF. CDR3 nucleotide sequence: TGTGCCAGCAGTTTATCAGCGGGGTCCACTGAAGCTTTCTTT.

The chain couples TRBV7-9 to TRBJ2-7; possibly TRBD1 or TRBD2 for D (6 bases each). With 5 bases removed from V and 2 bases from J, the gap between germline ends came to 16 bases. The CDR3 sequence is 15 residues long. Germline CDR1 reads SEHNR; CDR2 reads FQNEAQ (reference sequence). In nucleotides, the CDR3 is TGTGCCAGCAGCCCTACGGGGGCAGTAGCCTACGAGCAGTACTTC. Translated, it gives CASSPTGAVAYEQYF.

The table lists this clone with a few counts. The CDR3 sequence is CASSQEPGQGTGELFF. CDR3 nucleotides: TGCGCCAGCAGCCAAGAACCGGGACAGGGCACCGGGGAGCTGTTTTTT. V and J are TRBV4-1 and TRBJ2-2, with TRBD1 identical over 9 bases. J gave up 4 bases and V 0 bases, and 3 bases lay outside the gene matches. This CDR3 contains 16 residues. The germline gives CDR1 MGHRA, CDR2 YSYEKL.

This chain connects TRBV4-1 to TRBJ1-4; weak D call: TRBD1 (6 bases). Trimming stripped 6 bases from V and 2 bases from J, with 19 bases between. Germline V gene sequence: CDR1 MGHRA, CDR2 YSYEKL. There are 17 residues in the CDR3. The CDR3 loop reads CASSPGSDRTTNEKLFF. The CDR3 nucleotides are TGCGCCAGCAGTCCCGGAAGTGACAGGACGACTAATGAAAAACTGTTTTTT.

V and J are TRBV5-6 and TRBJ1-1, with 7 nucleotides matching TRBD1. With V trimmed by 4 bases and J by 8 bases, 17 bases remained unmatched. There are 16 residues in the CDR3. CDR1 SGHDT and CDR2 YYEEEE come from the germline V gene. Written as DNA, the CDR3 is TGTGCCAGCAGCATGTATACATGGGACAGTTACTACGAAGCTTTCTTT. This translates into CASSMYTWDSYYEAFF.

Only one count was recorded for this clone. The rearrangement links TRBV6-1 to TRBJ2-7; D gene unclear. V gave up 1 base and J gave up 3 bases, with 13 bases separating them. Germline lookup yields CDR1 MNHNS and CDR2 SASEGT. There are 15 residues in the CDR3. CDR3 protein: CASSEDGEFLYEQYF. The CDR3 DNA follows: TGTGCCAGCAGTGAAGATGGTGAATTTCTCTACGAGCAGTACTTC.

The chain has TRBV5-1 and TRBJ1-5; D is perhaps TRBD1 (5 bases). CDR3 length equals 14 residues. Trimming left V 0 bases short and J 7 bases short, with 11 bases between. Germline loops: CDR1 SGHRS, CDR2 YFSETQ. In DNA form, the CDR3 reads TGCGCCAGCAGCTTGGAGGCAGGGAAACAGCCCCAGCATTTT. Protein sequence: CASSLEAGKQPQHF.

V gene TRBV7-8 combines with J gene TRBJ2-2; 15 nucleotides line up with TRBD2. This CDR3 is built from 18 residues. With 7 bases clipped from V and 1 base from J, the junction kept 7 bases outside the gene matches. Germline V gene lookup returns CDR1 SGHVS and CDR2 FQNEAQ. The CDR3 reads CASIPRTSGRVNTGELFF. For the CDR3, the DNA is TGTGCCAGCATCCCCCGGACTAGCGGGAGGGTGAACACCGGGGAGCTGTTTTTT.

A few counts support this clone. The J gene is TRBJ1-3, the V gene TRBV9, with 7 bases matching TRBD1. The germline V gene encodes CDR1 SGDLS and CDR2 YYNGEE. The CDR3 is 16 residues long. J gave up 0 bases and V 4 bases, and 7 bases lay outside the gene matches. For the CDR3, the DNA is TGTGCCAGCAGCCGACAGGGAGACCCCTCTGGAAACACCATATATTTT. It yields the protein CASSRQGDPSGNTIYF.

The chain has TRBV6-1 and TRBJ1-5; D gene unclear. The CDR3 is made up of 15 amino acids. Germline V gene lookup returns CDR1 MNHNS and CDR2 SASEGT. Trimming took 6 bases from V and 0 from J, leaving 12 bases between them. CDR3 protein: CASRDGRDSNQPQHF. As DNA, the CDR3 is TGTGCCAGCAGGGATGGGCGGGATAGCAATCAGCCCCAGCATTTT.

The CDR3 loop reads CASSQGPAGNQPQHF. The CDR3 nucleotides are TGTGCCTCCAGCCAGGGGCCGGCGGGCAATCAGCCCCAGCATTTT. The chain combines TRBV7-8 with TRBJ1-5, with a possible D match to TRBD1 (6 bases). CDR1 is SGHVS, CDR2 FQNEAQ, per germline. Trimming took 11 bases from V and 2 from J, leaving 19 bases between them. This CDR3 contains 15 residues.

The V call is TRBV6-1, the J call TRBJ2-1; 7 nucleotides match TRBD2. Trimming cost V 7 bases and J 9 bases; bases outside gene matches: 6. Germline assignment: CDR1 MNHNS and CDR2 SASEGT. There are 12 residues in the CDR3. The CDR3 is CASNRGSPEQFF. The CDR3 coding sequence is TGTGCCAGCAATCGCGGGAGCCCTGAGCAGTTCTTC.

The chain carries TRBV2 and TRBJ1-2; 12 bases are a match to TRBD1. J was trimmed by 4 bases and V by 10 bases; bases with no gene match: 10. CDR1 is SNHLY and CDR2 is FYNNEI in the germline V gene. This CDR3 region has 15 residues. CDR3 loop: CATEGQGAIPYGYTF. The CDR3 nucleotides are TGTGCCACCGAGGGACAGGGGGCAATACCCTATGGCTACACCTTC.

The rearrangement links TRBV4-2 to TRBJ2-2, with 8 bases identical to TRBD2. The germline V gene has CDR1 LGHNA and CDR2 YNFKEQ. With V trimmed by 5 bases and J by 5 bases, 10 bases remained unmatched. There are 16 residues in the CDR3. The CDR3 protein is CASSWGAGEGTGELFF. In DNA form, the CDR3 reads TGTGCCAGCAGCTGGGGAGCGGGAGAGGGGACCGGGGAGCTGTTTTTT.

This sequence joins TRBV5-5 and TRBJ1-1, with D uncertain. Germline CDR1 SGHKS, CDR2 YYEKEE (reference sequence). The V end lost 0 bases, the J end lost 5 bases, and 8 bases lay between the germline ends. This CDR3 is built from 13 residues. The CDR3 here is CASSLGDWTEAFF. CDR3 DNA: TGTGCCAGCAGCTTGGGGGATTGGACTGAAGCTTTCTTT.

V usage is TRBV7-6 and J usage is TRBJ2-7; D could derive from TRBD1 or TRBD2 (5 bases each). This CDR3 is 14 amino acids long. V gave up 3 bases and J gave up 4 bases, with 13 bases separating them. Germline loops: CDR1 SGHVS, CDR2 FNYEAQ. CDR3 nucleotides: TGTGCCAGCAGCTTGTATCAGGGAGAATACGAGCAGTACTTC. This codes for CASSLYQGEYEQYF.

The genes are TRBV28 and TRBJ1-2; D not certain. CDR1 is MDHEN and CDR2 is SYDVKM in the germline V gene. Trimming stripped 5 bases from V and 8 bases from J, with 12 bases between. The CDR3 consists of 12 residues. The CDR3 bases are TGTGCCAGCAGTCCCCAGCCGGGAGGCTACACCTTC. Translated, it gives CASSPQPGGYTF.

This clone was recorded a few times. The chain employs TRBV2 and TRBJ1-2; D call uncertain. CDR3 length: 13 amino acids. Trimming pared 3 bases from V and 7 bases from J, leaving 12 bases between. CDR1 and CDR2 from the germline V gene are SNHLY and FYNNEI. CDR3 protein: CASSEGGSLGYTF. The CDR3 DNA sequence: TGTGCCAGCAGTGAGGGCGGATCGCTTGGCTACACCTTC.

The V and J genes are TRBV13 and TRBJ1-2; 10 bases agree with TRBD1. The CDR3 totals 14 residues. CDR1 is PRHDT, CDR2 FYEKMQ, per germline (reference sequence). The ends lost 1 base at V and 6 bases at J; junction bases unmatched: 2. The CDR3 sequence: CASSLAGTGDGYTF. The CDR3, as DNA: TGTGCCAGCAGCTTAGCCGGGACAGGGGATGGCTACACCTTC.

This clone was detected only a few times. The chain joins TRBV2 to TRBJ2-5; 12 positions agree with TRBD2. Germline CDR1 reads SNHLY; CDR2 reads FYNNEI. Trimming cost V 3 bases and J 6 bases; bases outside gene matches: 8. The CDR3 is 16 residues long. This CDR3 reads CASSEELAGGRKTQYF. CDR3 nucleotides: TGTGCCAGCAGTGAGGAGCTAGCGGGGGGGAGGAAGACCCAGTACTTC.

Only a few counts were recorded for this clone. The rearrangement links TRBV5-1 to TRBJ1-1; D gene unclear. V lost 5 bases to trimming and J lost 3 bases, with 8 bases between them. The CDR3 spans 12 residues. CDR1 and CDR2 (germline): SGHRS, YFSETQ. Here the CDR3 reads CASRFLDTEAFF. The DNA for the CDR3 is TGCGCCAGCAGGTTCCTGGACACTGAAGCTTTCTTT.